This passage covers 11 T cell receptor beta chains from one sample sequenced in a study of T cell changes during pregnancy in multiple sclerosis. TCRdb's copy holds only in-frame clones and misses some; the assay was immunoSEQ multiplex PCR. The data hold about 85,000 clones, with about 89% observed a single time. Sequenced here: peripheral blood, sampled in the first trimester of pregnancy. Receptors were obtained from a female donor with multiple sclerosis, enrolled in a pregnancy study.

The rearrangement links TRBV6-5 to TRBJ1-6; a weak D match, TRBD1 (5 bases). Trimming removed 6 bases from V and 7 bases from J, with 10 bases in between. This CDR3 has 13 amino acids. The V gene's germline CDR1 is MNHEY and CDR2 SVGAGI. The chain's CDR3 is CASSRRGNSPLHF. CDR3 bases: TGTGCCAGCAGCCGAAGGGGAAATTCACCCCTCCACTTT.

The chain employs TRBV20-1 and TRBJ2-5, with D unresolved. Per germline, CDR1 DFQATT and CDR2 SNEGSKA (reference sequence). The CDR3 has 11 residues. The V end was cut by 5 bases, the J end by 5 bases, with 9 bases between. CDR3 sequence: CSAYPVETQYF. The CDR3 nucleotides read TGCAGTGCTTATCCGGTGGAGACCCAGTACTTC.

This CDR3 is CASSIVGGTEAFF. The CDR3 DNA reads TGTGCCAGTAGTATAGTGGGGGGCACTGAAGCTTTCTTT. The genes are TRBV19 and TRBJ1-1; maybe TRBD1 (5 bases). Germline CDR1 LNHDA, CDR2 SQIVND (reference sequence). This CDR3 spans 13 amino acids. Trimming took off 1 base at V and 4 bases at J, with 7 bases between the two ends.

V and J are TRBV30 and TRBJ2-3, with D perhaps matching TRBD1 (6 bases). This CDR3 is built from 13 residues. Germline values: CDR1 GTSNPN, CDR2 SVGIG (reference sequence). V lost 3 bases, J lost 3 bases, and 10 bases lay in between. CDR3: CAWRGRGTDTQYF. The CDR3 region has the DNA TGTGCCTGGAGGGGCAGGGGTACAGATACGCAGTATTTT.

This clone counts as medium-sized. The chain is built from TRBV6-4 and TRBJ2-3; 9 bases line up with TRBD1. Germline V gene sequence: CDR1 MRHNA, CDR2 SNTAGT. Losses at the gene ends were 3 bases for V and 4 bases for J; bases not matched to a gene: 5. The CDR3 has 15 residues. The CDR3 nucleotides are TGTGCCAGCAGTGAAACAGGGGGCCGGGCAGATACGCAGTATTTT. Amino acids: CASSETGGRADTQYF.

The chain's CDR3 is CASSVTGGVGNSPLHF. The CDR3 DNA is TGTGCCAGCAGCGTTACAGGGGGAGTGGGTAATTCACCCCTCCACTTT. J is TRBJ1-6 and V is TRBV5-6; 8 nucleotides line up with TRBD1. V was clipped by 4 bases and J by 6 bases; unmatched bases: 9. The germline V gene has CDR1 SGHDT and CDR2 YYEEEE. The length of the CDR3 is 16 residues.

About this clone itself: Compared with germline, one end of the junction differs, possibly owing to a read error. This chain connects TRBV6-6 to TRBJ1-5, with unresolved D. Germline V CDR1 and CDR2: MNHNY, SVGAGI (reference sequence). The CDR3 loop spans 11 amino acids. The CDR3 reads CASSYIDSPIF. The CDR3 DNA follows: TGTGCCAGCAGTTATATCGATAGCCCAATTTTT.

CDR3 sequence reads: CASSLGGAGANEQFF. The CDR3 coding sequence is TGCGCCAGCAGCTTGGGGGGAGCGGGGGCCAATGAGCAGTTCTTC. The chain carries TRBV5-1 and TRBJ2-1; 8 nucleotides agree with TRBD2. Germline V gives CDR1 SGHRS, CDR2 YFSETQ. This CDR3 has 15 amino acids. V shed 0 bases, J shed 6 bases, and the junction held 5 bases outside the gene matches.

As DNA, the CDR3 is TGTGCCAGCACTCCGACTAGCGGGGTTTACAATGAGCAGTTCTTC. Its protein is CASTPTSGVYNEQFF. The V gene is TRBV2, the J gene TRBJ2-1, with 11 bases aligning to TRBD2. Germline V CDR1 and CDR2: SNHLY, FYNNEI. Trimming at V came to 7 bases and at J to 4 bases, leaving 6 bases not matched to a gene. The CDR3 is 15 amino acids.

V and J are TRBV29-1 and TRBJ2-5; TRBD1 matches 8 bases. The V segment lost 3 bases and the J segment 4 bases; nucleotides outside the gene matches: 4. The CDR3 covers 13 residues. The germline V gene has CDR1 SQVTM and CDR2 ANQGSEA. The CDR3: CSVEDRVRETQYF. As DNA, the CDR3 is TGCAGCGTTGAGGACAGGGTACGAGAGACCCAGTACTTC.

The J gene is TRBJ2-1, the V gene TRBV10-3, with TRBD2 matching over 7 bases. Germline V gene lookup returns CDR1 ENHRY and CDR2 SYGVKD. With 4 bases clipped from V and 7 bases from J, the junction kept 10 bases outside the gene matches. This CDR3 has 15 residues. CDR3 DNA sequence: TGTGCCATCAGTGTTATATCCGGGGGGAGTAATGAGCAGTTCTTC. Translation: CAISVISGGSNEQFF.